The rows below give T cell receptor beta chains drawn from one sample of a study of blood T cell repertoires in COVID-19. Clones were read by immunoSEQ multiplex PCR, and TCRdb kept only the in-frame ones, dropping some. The sample yields some 260,000 clones, over 75% seen once. Specimen: PBMCs or T cells enriched from blood (not recorded which). These receptors originate from a man aged 40-50 years who had recovered from COVID-19. The CDR3 runs from the conserved cysteine through the conserved F or W. A D gene is named only where the DNA matches it firmly. A clone size is listed for some rows: how often the clone was seen (once, few, many), or a class if it is expanded.

j_gene: TRBJ2-2; v_gene: TRBV5-1; abundance: few; len: 16; d_gene: TRBD1; CDR3aa: CASSYLTGGSTGELFF; CDR3nt: TGCGCCAGCAGCTATCTGACAGGGGGCTCTACCGGGGAGCTGTTTTTT
j_gene: TRBJ1-1; v_gene: TRBV2; abundance: once; len: 15; d_gene: NA; CDR3aa: CASSESRGGGTEAFF; CDR3nt: TGTGCCAGCAGTGAATCAAGGGGCGGGGGTACTGAAGCTTTCTTT
j_gene: TRBJ1-3; v_gene: TRBV5-1; abundance: NA; len: 15; d_gene: NA; CDR3aa: CASSAGTTSGNTIYF; CDR3nt: TGCGCCAGCAGCGCGGGGACGACCTCTGGAAACACCATATATTTT
j_gene: TRBJ2-7; v_gene: TRBV7-8; abundance: NA; len: 16; d_gene: TRBD2; CDR3aa: CASSLTSGRGSYEQYF; CDR3nt: TGTGCCAGCAGCTTAACTAGCGGGAGGGGCTCCTACGAGCAGTACTTC
j_gene: TRBJ2-5; v_gene: TRBV19; abundance: NA; len: 15; d_gene: TRBD2; CDR3aa: CASSRFSGGQETQYF; CDR3nt: TGTGCCAGTTCTCGGTTTAGCGGGGGTCAAGAGACCCAGTACTTC
j_gene: TRBJ2-1; v_gene: TRBV19; abundance: NA; len: 16; d_gene: NA; CDR3aa: CASTNEYREVDNEQFF; CDR3nt: TGTGCCAGTACCAACGAATACCGGGAAGTCGACAATGAGCAGTTCTTC
j_gene: TRBJ1-1; v_gene: TRBV27; abundance: NA; len: 15; d_gene: NA; CDR3aa: CASSLSAGLNTEAFF; CDR3nt: TGTGCCAGCAGTTTATCGGCGGGATTGAACACTGAAGCTTTCTTT
j_gene: TRBJ1-2; v_gene: TRBV7-3; abundance: NA; len: 14; d_gene: NA; CDR3aa: CASSPYGGGDGYTF; CDR3nt: TGTGCCAGCAGCCCTTACGGGGGAGGCGATGGCTACACCTTC
j_gene: TRBJ2-7; v_gene: TRBV9; abundance: NA; len: 16; d_gene: TRBD2; CDR3aa: CASSAQGSGTSYEQYF; CDR3nt: TGTGCCAGCAGCGCCCAAGGGAGCGGGACTTCCTACGAGCAGTACTTC
j_gene: TRBJ2-4; v_gene: TRBV19; abundance: NA; len: 14; d_gene: NA; CDR3aa: CASSYRDSATIQYF; CDR3nt: TGTGCCAGTAGTTACCGGGACTCCGCTACCATTCAGTACTTC
j_gene: TRBJ1-2; v_gene: TRBV7-9; abundance: many; len: 12; d_gene: NA; CDR3aa: CASAQADYGYTF; CDR3nt: TGTGCCAGCGCACAGGCCGACTATGGCTACACCTTC
j_gene: TRBJ2-1; v_gene: TRBV15; abundance: NA; len: 15; d_gene: NA; CDR3aa: CATSRFGGANNEQFF; CDR3nt: TGTGCCACCAGCAGATTCGGGGGAGCTAACAATGAGCAGTTCTTC
j_gene: TRBJ2-7; v_gene: TRBV18; abundance: NA; len: 17; d_gene: TRBD2; CDR3aa: CASSPPLLIAGVYEQYF; CDR3nt: TGTGCCAGCTCACCCCCTCTTCTAATAGCGGGAGTCTACGAGCAGTACTTC
j_gene: TRBJ2-7; v_gene: TRBV6-6; abundance: NA; len: 15; d_gene: TRBD2; CDR3aa: CASRTGTSGSYEQYF; CDR3nt: TGTGCCAGCAGGACCGGGACTAGCGGGTCCTACGAGCAGTACTTC
j_gene: TRBJ1-2; v_gene: TRBV4-2; abundance: NA; len: 14; d_gene: TRBD1; CDR3aa: CASSQGQGLEGYTF; CDR3nt: TGTGCCAGCAGCCAAGGACAGGGATTGGAAGGCTACACCTTC
j_gene: TRBJ2-7; v_gene: TRBV27; abundance: NA; len: 17; d_gene: TRBD1; CDR3aa: CASSPTARDSLPYEQYF; CDR3nt: TGTGCCAGCAGTCCCACGGCTCGGGACAGCCTCCCCTACGAGCAGTACTTC
j_gene: TRBJ1-2; v_gene: TRBV2; abundance: NA; len: 14; d_gene: TRBD1; CDR3aa: CASSRDSNNYGYTF; CDR3nt: TGTGCCAGCAGCCGGGACAGCAATAACTATGGCTACACCTTC
j_gene: TRBJ1-1; v_gene: TRBV9; abundance: NA; len: 14; d_gene: NA; CDR3aa: CASSVRTGVTEAFF; CDR3nt: TGTGCCAGCAGCGTACGGACGGGGGTTACTGAAGCTTTCTTT
j_gene: TRBJ1-2; v_gene: TRBV5-4; abundance: once; len: 16; d_gene: TRBD1; CDR3aa: CASSLVGQGPLYGYTF; CDR3nt: TGTGCCAGCAGCTTGGTGGGACAGGGACCGCTCTATGGCTACACCTTC
j_gene: TRBJ2-7; v_gene: TRBV2; abundance: NA; len: 14; d_gene: TRBD1; CDR3aa: CASRSTGGIYEQYF; CDR3nt: TGTGCCAGCAGATCGACAGGGGGAATCTACGAGCAGTACTTC
j_gene: TRBJ1-4; v_gene: TRBV5-6; abundance: NA; len: 14; d_gene: NA; CDR3aa: CASSSGATNEKLFF; CDR3nt: TGTGCCAGCAGCTCAGGGGCAACTAATGAAAAACTGTTTTTT
j_gene: TRBJ2-7; v_gene: TRBV4-1; abundance: NA; len: 15; d_gene: NA; CDR3aa: CASSQAQGRTYEQYF; CDR3nt: TGCGCCAGCAGCCAAGCACAGGGAAGAACCTACGAGCAGTACTTC
j_gene: TRBJ1-5; v_gene: TRBV18; abundance: NA; len: 15; d_gene: NA; CDR3aa: CASTPQQGVNQPQHF; CDR3nt: TGTGCCAGCACCCCCCAACAGGGAGTTAATCAGCCCCAGCATTTT
j_gene: TRBJ2-3; v_gene: TRBV5-4; abundance: NA; len: 17; d_gene: NA; CDR3aa: CASRLLSGGLSTDTQYF; CDR3nt: TGTGCCAGCAGGTTATTGTCCGGGGGGCTAAGCACAGATACGCAGTATTTT
j_gene: TRBJ2-4; v_gene: TRBV5-1; abundance: NA; len: 16; d_gene: TRBD2; CDR3aa: CASSLEAGGSKNIQYF; CDR3nt: TGCGCCAGCAGCTTGGAGGCGGGGGGTTCCAAAAACATTCAGTACTTC
j_gene: TRBJ2-7; v_gene: TRBV27; abundance: NA; len: 14; d_gene: NA; CDR3aa: CASSPRRRGHEQYF; CDR3nt: TGTGCCAGCTCCCCCCGACGAAGGGGCCACGAGCAGTACTTC
j_gene: TRBJ2-5; v_gene: TRBV7-2; abundance: NA; len: 14; d_gene: TRBD1; CDR3aa: CASSLAGTEETQYF; CDR3nt: TGTGCCAGCAGCTTAGCGGGGACAGAAGAGACCCAGTACTTC
j_gene: TRBJ1-3; v_gene: TRBV7-2; abundance: NA; len: 15; d_gene: TRBD1; CDR3aa: CASSPDGQAGNTIYF; CDR3nt: TGTGCCAGCAGCCCGGATGGACAGGCTGGAAACACCATATATTTT
j_gene: TRBJ2-3; v_gene: TRBV12-3/TRBV12-4; abundance: NA; len: 13; d_gene: TRBD2; CDR3aa: CASRERGPDTQYF; CDR3nt: TGTGCCAGCAGGGAGCGGGGACCAGATACGCAGTATTTT
j_gene: TRBJ1-1; v_gene: TRBV28; abundance: NA; len: 14; d_gene: TRBD1; CDR3aa: CASSETPQGAGAFF; CDR3nt: TGTGCCAGCAGCGAAACCCCGCAGGGGGCGGGGGCTTTCTTT
j_gene: TRBJ1-5; v_gene: TRBV2; abundance: NA; len: 14; d_gene: NA; CDR3aa: CASSEREGNQPQHF; CDR3nt: TGTGCCAGCAGTGAACGCGAAGGCAATCAGCCCCAGCATTTT
j_gene: TRBJ1-1; v_gene: TRBV15; abundance: NA; len: 15; d_gene: TRBD1; CDR3aa: CATSRDTGGSTEAFF; CDR3nt: TGTGCCACCAGCAGAGATACAGGGGGTAGCACTGAAGCTTTCTTT
j_gene: TRBJ2-7; v_gene: TRBV19; abundance: NA; len: 13; d_gene: TRBD1; CDR3aa: CASGRTGKYEQYF; CDR3nt: TGTGCCAGTGGGAGGACAGGGAAGTACGAGCAGTACTTC
j_gene: TRBJ1-4; v_gene: TRBV5-1; abundance: NA; len: 15; d_gene: NA; CDR3aa: CASSFKWGDNEKLFF; CDR3nt: TGCGCCAGCAGCTTTAAGTGGGGGGATAATGAAAAACTGTTTTTT
j_gene: TRBJ2-5; v_gene: TRBV4-2; abundance: NA; len: 12; d_gene: NA; CDR3aa: CASSQAQGTQYF; CDR3nt: TGTGCCAGCAGCCAAGCCCAGGGGACCCAGTACTTC
j_gene: TRBJ1-3; v_gene: TRBV9; abundance: NA; len: 20; d_gene: NA; CDR3aa: CASSVGLGGRLAETGNTIYF; CDR3nt: TGTGCCAGCAGCGTAGGTCTTGGCGGCAGGCTAGCCGAAACAGGAAACACCATATATTTT
j_gene: TRBJ1-1; v_gene: TRBV14; abundance: NA; len: 11; d_gene: NA; CDR3aa: CASSGGGRAFF; CDR3nt: TGTGCCAGCAGCGGCGGGGGGAGAGCTTTCTTT
j_gene: TRBJ1-4; v_gene: TRBV7-9; abundance: NA; len: 14; d_gene: NA; CDR3aa: CASSRGGLVEKLFF; CDR3nt: TGTGCCAGCAGCCGGGGGGGCCTAGTCGAAAAACTGTTTTTT
j_gene: TRBJ1-5; v_gene: TRBV19; abundance: once; len: 17; d_gene: TRBD1; CDR3aa: CASSQTPGGAWDQPQHF; CDR3nt: TGTGCCAGTAGCCAGACTCCAGGGGGTGCATGGGATCAGCCCCAGCATTTT
j_gene: TRBJ2-7; v_gene: TRBV12-3/TRBV12-4; abundance: NA; len: 12; d_gene: TRBD1; CDR3aa: CASSPGTGEQYF; CDR3nt: TGTGCCAGCAGTCCCGGGACAGGCGAGCAGTACTTC
j_gene: TRBJ2-1; v_gene: TRBV10-3; abundance: NA; len: 16; d_gene: TRBD2; CDR3aa: CAITSTGTSSPMEQFF; CDR3nt: TGTGCCATCACCTCTACCGGGACTAGCTCACCAATGGAGCAGTTCTTC
j_gene: TRBJ2-2; v_gene: TRBV5-1; abundance: few; len: 15; d_gene: NA; CDR3aa: CASSLLTGSTGELFF; CDR3nt: TGCGCCAGCAGCTTACTTACAGGGTCCACCGGGGAGCTGTTTTTT
j_gene: TRBJ2-3; v_gene: TRBV5-1; abundance: once; len: 14; d_gene: NA; CDR3aa: CASRLERSTDTQYF; CDR3nt: TGCGCCAGCAGGCTAGAGCGGTCCACAGATACGCAGTATTTT
j_gene: TRBJ2-1; v_gene: TRBV4-2; abundance: NA; len: 16; d_gene: TRBD2; CDR3aa: CASSPGASGRYNEQFF; CDR3nt: TGTGCCAGCAGCCCAGGGGCTAGCGGGAGATACAATGAGCAGTTCTTC
j_gene: TRBJ2-5; v_gene: TRBV19; abundance: NA; len: 13; d_gene: TRBD1; CDR3aa: CASSTADRETQYF; CDR3nt: TGTGCCAGTAGTACGGCGGACAGGGAGACCCAGTACTTC
j_gene: TRBJ1-1; v_gene: TRBV6-5; abundance: NA; len: 12; d_gene: NA; CDR3aa: CASIGTGTEAFF; CDR3nt: TGTGCCAGCATTGGGACTGGAACTGAAGCTTTCTTT
j_gene: TRBJ2-1; v_gene: TRBV5-6; abundance: NA; len: 18; d_gene: TRBD2; CDR3aa: CASSSRTSGASSYNEQFF; CDR3nt: TGTGCCAGCAGCTCTAGGACTAGCGGAGCTAGCTCCTACAATGAGCAGTTCTTC
j_gene: TRBJ2-6; v_gene: TRBV7-3; abundance: NA; len: 16; d_gene: TRBD1; CDR3aa: CASSLGTGFGANVLTF; CDR3nt: TGTGCCAGCAGCTTAGGGACAGGGTTTGGGGCCAACGTCCTGACTTTC
j_gene: TRBJ1-2; v_gene: TRBV6-2/TRBV6-3; abundance: once; len: 15; d_gene: NA; CDR3aa: CASSWGDRPNYGYTF; CDR3nt: TGTGCCAGCAGTTGGGGTGACAGACCTAACTATGGCTACACCTTC
j_gene: TRBJ1-1; v_gene: TRBV19; abundance: NA; len: 14; d_gene: NA; CDR3aa: CASSITHGNTEAFF; CDR3nt: TGTGCCAGTAGTATTACCCACGGGAACACTGAAGCTTTCTTT
j_gene: TRBJ1-5; v_gene: TRBV19; abundance: few; len: 16; d_gene: NA; CDR3aa: CASSTYRAGSNQPQHF; CDR3nt: TGTGCCAGTAGTACCTACAGGGCAGGGAGCAATCAGCCCCAGCATTTT
j_gene: TRBJ2-7; v_gene: TRBV18; abundance: NA; len: 12; d_gene: NA; CDR3aa: CASSPRIYEQYF; CDR3nt: TGTGCCAGCTCACCCAGGATCTACGAGCAGTACTTC
j_gene: TRBJ1-1; v_gene: TRBV5-1; abundance: NA; len: 14; d_gene: TRBD1; CDR3aa: CASSAQGLNTEAFF; CDR3nt: TGCGCCAGCAGCGCACAGGGGCTGAACACTGAAGCTTTCTTT
j_gene: TRBJ2-2; v_gene: TRBV5-1; abundance: NA; len: 15; d_gene: TRBD1; CDR3aa: CASSPQGAMTGELFF; CDR3nt: TGCGCCAGCAGCCCACAGGGGGCTATGACCGGGGAGCTGTTTTTT
j_gene: TRBJ1-2; v_gene: TRBV6-5; abundance: NA; len: 13; d_gene: NA; CDR3aa: CASSYIGRVGYTF; CDR3nt: TGTGCCAGCAGTTACATCGGGCGGGTTGGCTACACCTTC